This TCR beta chain is from a study of early T cells in non-severe SARS-CoV-2 infection. TCRdb redid the calling of the 5' RACE reads with MiXCR, one entry per CDR3 protein. The profile shows about 64,000 distinct CDR3 sequences, approximately 10% of them singletons. Trimming pared 5 bases from V and 3 bases from J, leaving 10 bases between. CDR3 length: 13 residues. Per germline, CDR1 SGHVS and CDR2 FQNEAQ. The sample holds many counts of this clonotype. This sequence was found in an adult who was a healthcare worker with PCR-confirmed SARS-CoV-2 infection or an uninfected control (not recorded which). The chain links TRBV7-8 to TRBJ1-2, with a possible D match to TRBD1 (5 bases). Sequencing was performed on whole blood, taken at baseline. The CDR3 DNA follows: TGTGCCAGCAGCCCCGGAGGGGACTATGGCTACACCTTC. Translation gives CASSPGGDYGYTF.